This T cell receptor beta chain was found in a study of T cells in localized non-small cell lung cancer. TCRdb's table, derived via immunoSEQ multiplex PCR, lists solely in-frame clones and lacks some. The sample consists of around 26,000 clones, around 89% of them appearing once. Study-level results: Maximal T cell clonality occurred in uninvolved adjacent lung, with tumor ranking below it.

Worth noting for this clone: Its antigen is unknown.

The CDR3 contains 17 residues. The J segment lost 2 bases and the V segment lost 4 bases, leaving 6 bases of the junction unmatched. Per germline, CDR1 MNHEY and CDR2 SMNVEV (reference sequence). The source was peripheral blood mononuclear cells, collected before any cancer treatment. The genes are TRBV27 and TRBJ2-2; 11 positions match TRBD2. This sequence originates from a woman aged 35 to 70 with stage III lung adenocarcinoma. CDR3 in amino acids: CASSSRLAGLNTGELFF. The CDR3 bases are TGTGCCAGCAGTTCCCGACTAGCGGGACTAAACACCGGGGAGCTGTTTTTT.